One sample yielded the 7 T cell receptor beta chains listed below, sequenced in a study of Ad26.COV2.S vaccination and SARS-CoV-2 variants. The table came from immunoSEQ multiplex PCR; TCRdb's copy has only in-frame clones and leaves some out. This sample has 440,000 or so clones; about 88% occur once, and the top ten carry 1.5% to 2%. As to treatment: about 20 received Ad26.COV2.S at low or high dose, single or two shots; several received placebo; per-sample allocation not given. Day 63 following the first vaccine or placebo injection was when the samples were taken. The sequences come from peripheral blood, collected in a trial of Ad26.COV2.S vaccine versus placebo. Receptors originate from a person aged 18-65 years who received the Ad26.COV2.S COVID-19 vaccine or a placebo.

This chain connects TRBV7-3 to TRBJ2-2, with no clear D. Trimming removed 3 bases at V and 4 bases at J, with 9 bases between. This CDR3 comprises 14 residues. Germline CDR1 and CDR2: SGHTA and FQGTGA. As DNA, the CDR3 is TGTGCCAGCAGCTTGCTCCGGGCCACCGGGGAGCTGTTTTTT. Its protein is CASSLLRATGELFF.

CDR3 protein: CASSRGTGRGQPQHF. The CDR3 DNA reads TGTGCCAGCAGCCGGGGGACAGGCCGGGGTCAGCCCCAGCATTTT. The chain has TRBV3-1 (or the pseudogene TRBV3-2) and TRBJ1-5; 8 bases line up with TRBD1. Germline loops: CDR1 LGHDT, CDR2 YNNKEL (reference sequence). This CDR3 has 15 residues. Trimming cost V 4 bases and J 6 bases; bases outside gene matches: 8.

The chain is built from TRBV5-4 and TRBJ1-2, with TRBD1 matching 10 bases. Germline loops: CDR1 SGHNT, CDR2 YYREEE (reference sequence). V shed 4 bases, J shed 4 bases, and the junction held 4 bases outside the gene matches. The CDR3 has 14 amino acids. CDR3 sequence reads: CASSDRDRGYGYTF. Written as DNA, the CDR3 is TGTGCCAGCAGCGACCGGGACAGGGGCTATGGCTACACCTTC.

The V call is TRBV6-5, the J call TRBJ1-2, with 7 bases matching TRBD1. V dropped 5 bases and J dropped 8; count of bases not matched to a gene: 11. The V gene's germline CDR1 is MNHEY and CDR2 SVGAGI. This CDR3 is 14 amino acids long. CDR3: CASSKWTGQSGYTF. In nucleotides, the CDR3 is TGTGCCAGCAGTAAATGGACAGGCCAAAGCGGCTACACCTTC.

The chain's CDR3 is CASSVAWDNEQFF. The CDR3 coding sequence is TGTGCCAGCAGCGTAGCCTGGGACAATGAGCAGTTCTTC. The V gene is TRBV9, the J gene TRBJ2-1; D is undetermined. The germline V gene has CDR1 SGDLS and CDR2 YYNGEE. Trimming removed 0 bases from V and 5 bases from J, with 6 bases in between. There are 13 residues in the CDR3.

V gene TRBV5-1 combines with J gene TRBJ1-4; TRBD1 is a possible D gene (6 bases). The CDR3 spans 15 residues. V lost 3 bases, J lost 2 bases, and 11 bases lay in between. The germline V gene encodes CDR1 SGHRS and CDR2 YFSETQ. The CDR3 DNA follows: TGCGCCAGCAGCTCGGCAGGGGCGACTAATGAAAAACTGTTTTTT. The encoded protein is CASSSAGATNEKLFF.

This clone has a single count. The chain combines TRBV5-5 with TRBJ1-4; D unresolved. Per germline, CDR1 SGHKS and CDR2 YYEKEE (reference sequence). V dropped 0 bases and J dropped 4 bases, with 16 bases sitting between them. This CDR3 region has 17 residues. CDR3 bases: TGTGCCAGCAGCTTGGCCTTAATGGGTTCGGGTAATGAAAAACTGTTTTTT. Its translation: CASSLALMGSGNEKLFF.